The present T cell receptor beta chain was sequenced within a study of T cell repertoires in cytomegalovirus infection. In the study overall: Epitope selection comprised recently identified HLA-C-restricted CMV epitopes and well-studied HLA-B-restricted CMV epitopes. Public signatures in TCR beta pointed to CMV infection and matching HLA type.

MiXCR was run by TCRdb on the reads, yielding one entry per CDR3 protein. The sample lists 650,000 to 900,000 distinct CDR3 sequences; around a third were seen once. Findings of the study overall: The ex vivo response was dominated by HLA-C-restricted CMV-specific TCR beta clonotypes.

Looked up from germline, CDR1 is SGDLS and CDR2 is YYNGEE. The CDR3 runs to 15 residues. V was clipped by 0 bases and J by 5 bases, with 12 bases between them. Concerning this clonotype: Its antigen is not known.

This TCR came from a human donor in good health (CMV status not recorded). Some clones in this sample may be carry-over from other donors' samples. This material consisted of cultured CD8+ T cells from PBMCs, taken from culture after CMV antigen stimulation. J is TRBJ1-5 and V is TRBV9; D is perhaps TRBD1 (5 bases). The CDR3 DNA follows: TGTGCCAGCAGCGTAGGGGACTCGGCGCATCAGCCCCAGCATTTT. It specifies CASSVGDSAHQPQHF.